The 16 T cell receptor beta chains in this list originate from one sample, sequenced in a study of post-analysis software for immune sequencing data. Study-level results: About five TRBV segments (TRBV5-6, TRBV5-1 and TRBV20-1 among them) occurred more frequently in patients than in controls.

Tagging with unique molecular identifiers was a feature of the TCR beta cDNA libraries. TCRdb re-called the PCR reads with MiXCR, one entry per CDR3 protein. The sample shows some 370,000 distinct CDR3 sequences, roughly 30% of them seen only once. Their cognate antigens are unknown. The sequencing input was blood. The receptors here all came from a girl aged 5 to 17 with multiple sclerosis.

The chain employs TRBV12-3 or TRBV12-4 and TRBJ1-2; D is uncertain. The V end was cut by 3 bases, the J end by 8 bases, with 13 bases between. The CDR3 has 13 amino acids. The CDR3 DNA sequence: TGTGCCAGCAGTTTTCGGTATTACTCCGGCTACACCTTC. It yields the protein CASSFRYYSGYTF.

This clonotype has just a few counts. This chain's CDR3 is CSATDREQYF. The CDR3 nucleotides read TGCAGCGCCACTGACAGGGAGCAGTACTTC. The V gene is TRBV29-1, the J gene TRBJ2-7; D may be TRBD1 (6 bases). Looked up from germline, CDR1 is SQVTM and CDR2 is ANQGSEA. This CDR3 spans 10 amino acids. Trimming removed 7 bases from V and 7 bases from J, with 11 bases in between.

This clonotype turned up a few times. The chain has TRBV25-1 and TRBJ2-7, with TRBD2 identical over 10 bases. The germline CDR1 and CDR2 sequences are MGHDK and SYGVNS. This CDR3 is built from 15 residues. V shed 2 bases, J shed 4 bases, and the junction held 5 bases outside the gene matches. As DNA, the CDR3 is TGTGCCAGCAGTGAACCCTCTAGCGGGGGTTACGAGCAGTACTTC. It encodes CASSEPSSGGYEQYF.

This clonotype was detected only a few times. The rearrangement joins TRBV24-1 to TRBJ2-3; D is ambiguous. Trimming cost V 4 bases and J 1 base, with 8 bases left between them. CDR1 and CDR2 from the germline V gene are KGHDR and SFDVKD. The length of the CDR3 is 14 residues. DNA for the CDR3: TGTGCCACCAGTGAATCTGGACGCACAGATACGCAGTATTTT. Its translation: CATSESGRTDTQYF.

This clonotype was detected only a few times. The chain employs TRBV20-1 and TRBJ2-3; no clear D gene. V was shortened by 6 bases and J by 2 bases, with 15 bases between the two germline ends. The germline V gene has CDR1 DFQATT and CDR2 SNEGSKA (reference sequence). This CDR3 spans 14 amino acids. CDR3 nucleotide sequence: TGCAGTGCCTCCGACCAGTACCTCACAGATACGCAGTATTTT. It is translated as CSASDQYLTDTQYF.

This clonotype was seen more than once but under ten times. V and J are TRBV5-1 and TRBJ2-7, with D possibly matching TRBD2 (6 bases). CDR3 size: 15 residues. Germline CDR1 reads SGHRS; CDR2 reads YFSETQ. Trimming took 0 bases from V and 1 from J, leaving 11 bases between them. The CDR3 loop reads CASSLGGGTSYEQYF. CDR3 DNA sequence: TGCGCCAGCAGCTTGGGTGGAGGGACGTCCTACGAGCAGTACTTC.

The V and J genes are TRBV7-2 and TRBJ2-3; TRBD1 or TRBD2 may be the D gene (6 bases each). The CDR3 is 17 residues long. V gave up 5 bases and J gave up 5 bases, with 23 bases separating them. The germline V gene encodes CDR1 SGHTA and CDR2 FQGNSA. CDR3 nucleotide sequence: TGTGCCAGCAGCAGTATCGGGGGCCACGGCTCTTTAGATACGCAGTATTTT. Its protein is CASSSIGGHGSLDTQYF.

This chain links TRBV7-2 with TRBJ1-2; possible D gene TRBD1, 6 bases. Germline lookup yields CDR1 SGHTA and CDR2 FQGNSA. V was cut by 4 bases and J by 5 bases, with 14 bases left in between. CDR3 length: 14 amino acids. The CDR3 reads CASSWGPGRYGYTF. The DNA of the CDR3 is TGTGCCAGCAGCTGGGGGCCAGGGAGATATGGCTACACCTTC.

The chain combines TRBV18 with TRBJ1-3, with D maybe TRBD1 (6 bases). Trimming pared 2 bases from V and 2 bases from J, leaving 10 bases between. The length of the CDR3 is 15 residues. Per the germline V gene, CDR1 is KGHSH and CDR2 is LQKENI. The CDR3, as DNA: TGTGCCAGCTCACCAAGGGGGACAACTGGAAACACCATATATTTT. It is translated as CASSPRGTTGNTIYF.

This clonotype was counted a few times. This sequence joins TRBV7-2 and TRBJ2-5; 7 bases match TRBD1. J was trimmed by 2 bases and V by 4 bases; bases with no gene match: 4. Germline-derived CDR1 and CDR2 are SGHTA and FQGNSA. CDR3 size: 14 residues. CDR3 loop: CASSSRQGQETQYF. The CDR3, as DNA: TGTGCCAGCAGCTCAAGACAGGGACAAGAGACCCAGTACTTC.

About this clonotype: The junction and the germline gene differ at one end; a read error may be behind it. The chain joins TRBV20-1 to TRBJ2-5; D possibly corresponds to TRBD1 (5 bases). Per the germline V gene, CDR1 is DFQATT and CDR2 is SNEGSKA (reference sequence). The CDR3 extends over 13 amino acids. The DNA of the CDR3 is TGCGGTGCTAGAGATTGGGGCCAGGTGACCCAGTACTTC. This translates into CGARDWGQVTQYF.

V gene TRBV28 combines with J gene TRBJ2-7; no reliable D call. The CDR3 sequence is 17 residues long. V was pared by 3 bases and J by 0 bases, with 18 bases between. In germline, CDR1 is MDHEN, CDR2 SYDVKM. The chain's CDR3 is CASSFSLGQESSYEQYF. The CDR3 bases are TGTGCCAGCAGTTTTTCCCTCGGGCAGGAGAGCTCCTACGAGCAGTACTTC.

Only a few counts were recorded for this clonotype. The chain is built from TRBV7-2 and TRBJ2-6, with a weak D call TRBD1 (6 bases). The V end was cut by 5 bases, the J end by 4 bases, with 9 bases between. Germline V lookup: CDR1 SGHTA, CDR2 FQGNSA. The CDR3 length is 14 residues. Here the CDR3 DNA reads TGTGCCAGCAGCACAGGGCCAGGGGCCAACGTCCTGACTTTC. As protein: CASSTGPGANVLTF.

CDR3 DNA: TGTGCCAGCAGTTTCAGGGGTGTCACCTACGAGCAGTACTTC. Its protein product is CASSFRGVTYEQYF. This chain uses TRBV6-2 or TRBV6-3 with TRBJ2-4; possibly TRBD1 for D (6 bases). The J call may be in error: the DNA end matches TRBJ2-7 better. Germline V lookup: CDR1 MNHEY, CDR2 SVGEGT. The CDR3 runs 14 residues.

This clonotype was counted only a few times. The V gene is TRBV10-3, the J gene TRBJ2-5, with a possible D match to TRBD1 (5 bases). This CDR3 region has 13 residues. Per the germline V gene, CDR1 is ENHRY and CDR2 is SYGVKD. V lost 3 bases and J lost 1, with 6 bases in between. The CDR3 nucleotides read TGTGCCATCAGTGAAGGGGTCCAAGAGACCCAGTACTTC. Amino acid sequence: CAISEGVQETQYF.

This rearrangement joins TRBV20-1 to TRBJ1-2; maybe TRBD1 (6 bases). Trimming removed 1 base from V and 5 bases from J, with 14 bases in between. This CDR3 has 14 residues. Germline V lookup: CDR1 DFQATT, CDR2 SNEGSKA (reference sequence). In nucleotides, the CDR3 is TGCAGTGCTAGAGGTTCGGGGGGGGCTTATGGCTACACCTTC. Translating gives CSARGSGGAYGYTF.